This record looks at one T cell receptor (beta chain) sequence and its context. The antigen is unknown. The source of the sample is a study of T cell responses to AZD1222 COVID-19 vaccine. Overall study results and limits: Without day 14 samples, only post-peak T cell repertoires were studied. Reports say nearly half of spike-specific TCRs go after unmutated variant regions. Among the donors, most were white British and more were female, and clonal diversity was possibly underestimated.

Germline V lookup: CDR1 LGHDT, CDR2 YNNKEL (reference sequence). V lost 0 bases to trimming and J lost 8 bases, with 7 bases between them. CDR3 length equals 12 residues. Generated by immunoSEQ multiplex PCR, the TCRdb table keeps only in-frame clones and is missing some. The profile shows about 270,000 clones, 90% to 95% of them singletons. This specimen consisted of peripheral blood, obtained 28 days after the second AZD1222 dose. The chain links TRBV3-1 (or the pseudogene TRBV3-2) to TRBJ1-1, with no clear D. The sequence was obtained from an adult who received the AZD1222 COVID-19 vaccine. The CDR3 reads CASSQEKGEAFF. The DNA for the CDR3 is TGTGCCAGCAGCCAAGAGAAGGGCGAAGCTTTCTTT.